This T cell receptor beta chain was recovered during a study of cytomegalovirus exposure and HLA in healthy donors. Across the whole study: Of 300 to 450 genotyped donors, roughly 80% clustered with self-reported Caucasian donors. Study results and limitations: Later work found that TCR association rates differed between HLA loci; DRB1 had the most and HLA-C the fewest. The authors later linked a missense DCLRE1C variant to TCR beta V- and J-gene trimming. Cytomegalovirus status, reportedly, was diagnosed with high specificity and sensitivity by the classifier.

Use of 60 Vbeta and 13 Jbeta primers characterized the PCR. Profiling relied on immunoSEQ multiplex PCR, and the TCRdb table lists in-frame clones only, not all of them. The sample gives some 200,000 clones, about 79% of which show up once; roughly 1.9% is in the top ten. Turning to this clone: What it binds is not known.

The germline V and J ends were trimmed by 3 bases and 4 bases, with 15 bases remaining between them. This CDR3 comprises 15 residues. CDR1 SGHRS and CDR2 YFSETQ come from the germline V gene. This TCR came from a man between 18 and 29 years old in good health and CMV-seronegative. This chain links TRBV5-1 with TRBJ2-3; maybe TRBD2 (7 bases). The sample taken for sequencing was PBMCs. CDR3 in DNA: TGCGCCAGCAGCTGGGAGGGGGGTCTCCCAGATACGCAGTATTTT. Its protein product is CASSWEGGLPDTQYF.